The 15 T cell receptor beta chains given below trace back to one sample, sequenced in a study of T cell responses to AZD1222 COVID-19 vaccine. The table came from immunoSEQ multiplex PCR; TCRdb's copy has only in-frame clones and leaves some out. This sample yields about 100,000 clones, of which around nine tenths are seen a single time; roughly 15% belongs to the top ten. The source was peripheral blood, collected on day 0 of AZD1222 vaccination. These TCRs come from an adult in good health.

The chain uses TRBV4-1 and TRBJ2-1, with D tentatively TRBD2 (6 bases). The V gene's germline CDR1 is MGHRA and CDR2 YSYEKL. Trimming took 3 bases from V and 12 from J, leaving 15 bases between them. The CDR3 contains 13 residues. CDR3 sequence reads: CASSQGRDGGQFF. The CDR3 DNA sequence: TGCGCCAGCAGCCAGGGCAGGGACGGGGGGCAGTTCTTC.

The chain is built from TRBV19 and TRBJ1-1, with 8 bases fitting TRBD1. The CDR3 has 13 amino acids. CDR1 and CDR2 (germline): LNHDA, SQIVND (reference sequence). J was trimmed by 4 bases and V by 4 bases; bases with no gene match: 2. The CDR3 DNA sequence: TGTGCCAGTAGTAGACAGGGGCCCACTGAAGCTTTCTTT. Translating it yields CASSRQGPTEAFF.

This chain uses TRBV7-8 with TRBJ1-4; weak D call: TRBD1 (5 bases). The V and J ends lost 5 bases and 2 bases respectively, with 18 bases between them. The CDR3 length is 17 residues. The germline V gene encodes CDR1 SGHVS and CDR2 FQNEAQ. The CDR3 nucleotides read TGTGCCAGCAGCCCCGGGGAGGGGCGGGGGACTAATGAAAAACTGTTTTTT. Translation: CASSPGEGRGTNEKLFF.

The J gene is TRBJ1-1, the V gene TRBV3-1 (or the pseudogene TRBV3-2); D gene uncertain. This CDR3 is built from 15 residues. V lost 4 bases to trimming and J lost 2 bases, with 14 bases between them. Germline V gives CDR1 LGHDT, CDR2 YNNKEL (reference sequence). The CDR3 region has the DNA TGTGCCAGCAGCCGGACTCGGACGGAAAACACTGAAGCTTTCTTT. Its translation: CASSRTRTENTEAFF.

The chain is built from TRBV4-1 and TRBJ2-3; D is unclear. The germline V gene has CDR1 MGHRA and CDR2 YSYEKL. The CDR3 has 16 residues. V was cut by 1 base and J by 3 bases, with 14 bases left in between. The CDR3 loop is CASSQGASLGTDTQYF. CDR3 DNA: TGCGCCAGCAGCCAAGGGGCCAGCTTGGGAACAGATACGCAGTATTTT.

The chain couples TRBV4-2 to TRBJ2-2; TRBD1 matches at 8 bases. The CDR3 totals 17 residues. V lost 1 base, J lost 4 bases, and 8 bases stayed unmatched. Germline V lookup: CDR1 LGHNA, CDR2 YNFKEQ. CDR3 bases: TGTGCCAGCAGCCAAGGGACAGGGTATCTGGTCACCGGGGAGCTGTTTTTT. It is translated as CASSQGTGYLVTGELFF.

The chain carries TRBV11-2 and TRBJ2-1, with a weak D call TRBD2 (5 bases). Trimming took 5 bases from V and 8 from J, leaving 22 bases between them. CDR1 is SGHAT, CDR2 FQNNGV, per germline. This CDR3 has 16 residues. The CDR3 reads CASSAPTVLTRDEQFF. In DNA form, the CDR3 reads TGTGCCAGCAGCGCTCCCACGGTGCTGACGCGGGATGAGCAGTTCTTC.

A word on this clone: The germline gene is not matched at one end of the junction; a read error may be the cause. The V gene is TRBV27, the J gene TRBJ2-3; D unresolved. In germline, CDR1 is MNHEY, CDR2 SMNVEV (reference sequence). There are 13 residues in the CDR3. CDR3 DNA: TGTGCCGTGCGATCGAGGAGCAGAGATACGCAGTATTTT. This translates into CAVRSRSRDTQYF.

The CDR3 is CASSADSSTDTQYF. CDR3 bases: TGTGCCAGCAGCGCGGACAGTAGCACAGATACGCAGTATTTT. This rearrangement joins TRBV9 to TRBJ2-3; D is possibly TRBD1 (6 bases). The CDR3 is 14 residues long. The V and J ends lost 3 bases and 0 bases respectively, with 8 bases between them. CDR1 is SGDLS, CDR2 YYNGEE, per germline.

V gene TRBV2 combines with J gene TRBJ1-2; D may be TRBD1 (5 bases). The CDR3 has 16 amino acids. The germline V gene encodes CDR1 SNHLY and CDR2 FYNNEI. V shed 7 bases and J shed 3 bases, with 21 bases lying between them. As DNA, the CDR3 is TGTGCCAGCACCTATCCGGGACGGAGCCCCGACTATGGCTACACCTTC. This gives the protein CASTYPGRSPDYGYTF.

The chain couples TRBV7-2 to TRBJ1-1, with a weak D call TRBD1 (6 bases). Germline values: CDR1 SGHTA, CDR2 FQGNSA. The CDR3 loop spans 18 amino acids. V was trimmed by 4 bases and J by 1 base, leaving 22 bases between them. CDR3 residues: CASSSRQGPVSSNTEAFF. CDR3 DNA: TGTGCCAGCAGCTCAAGGCAGGGGCCCGTTTCCTCGAACACTGAAGCTTTCTTT.

The chain employs TRBV9 and TRBJ2-7; D is undetermined. This CDR3 has 14 residues. V lost 0 bases to trimming and J lost 2 bases, with 9 bases between them. Germline CDR1 SGDLS, CDR2 YYNGEE. The chain's CDR3 is CASSVVPETYEQYF. CDR3 DNA sequence: TGTGCCAGCAGCGTAGTCCCGGAGACCTACGAGCAGTACTTC.

The chain is built from TRBV11-2 and TRBJ2-2, with D possibly matching TRBD2 (6 bases). This CDR3 is built from 15 residues. The germline CDR1 and CDR2 sequences are SGHAT and FQNNGV. Trimming pared 1 base from V and 4 bases from J, leaving 10 bases between. In DNA, the CDR3 is TGTGCCAGCAGCTTAGTGACAGCGGGCACCGGGGAGCTGTTTTTT. Amino acid sequence: CASSLVTAGTGELFF.

This chain joins TRBV7-8 and TRBJ2-3; 7 nucleotides agree with TRBD2. With V trimmed by 5 bases and J by 2 bases, 4 bases remained unmatched. This CDR3 is 14 amino acids long. Germline-derived CDR1 and CDR2 are SGHVS and FQNEAQ. CDR3 sequence reads: CASSLLANTDTQYF. CDR3 in DNA: TGTGCCAGCAGCCTACTAGCGAACACAGATACGCAGTATTTT.

This chain connects TRBV24-1 to TRBJ2-1, with TRBD1 matching over 7 bases. This CDR3 has 16 residues. The V and J ends lost 4 bases and 3 bases, in that order; junction bases with no gene match: 8. CDR1 is KGHDR and CDR2 is SFDVKD in the germline V gene. In DNA, the CDR3 is TGTGCCACCAGTGACCCTGGGACAGAGAACTACAATGAGCAGTTCTTC. This translates into CATSDPGTENYNEQFF.